Listed below are T cell receptor beta chains from one sample, sequenced in a study of STAT5B mutations in CD4+ large granular lymphocyte leukemia. Method: immunoSEQ multiplex PCR; TCRdb's copy keeps in-frame clones and lacks some. The profile shows roughly 1,500 clones, around three quarters of them singletons. Sequenced input: PBMCs. The receptors shown here come from a man in his 70s with CD4+ T-cell large granular lymphocyte leukemia. CDR3s include the opening cysteine and the closing phenylalanine or tryptophan. The order of the fields is D gene, clone size, V gene, J gene, CDR3 DNA, CDR3 protein. The D gene is left open where the match is weak. Clone size is not always given. Where it is, it says once, few, many or a class for expanded clones.

-,-,TRBV4-1,TRBJ2-2,TGCGCCAGCAGCCCCACCCAAAGTAGGATAGCCGGGGAGCTGTTTTTT,CASSPTQSRIAGELFF
TRBD1,-,TRBV7-8,TRBJ2-5,TGTGCCAGCAGCCCCGGGACAGGGAGAGAGACCCAGTACTTC,CASSPGTGRETQYF
TRBD1,-,TRBV27,TRBJ1-5,TGTGCCAGCAGTCCGGGACAGGGGTATCAGCCCCAGCATTTT,CASSPGQGYQPQHF
TRBD2,-,TRBV5-1,TRBJ2-5,TGCGCCAGCAGCCGTACTCTAGCGGGAGGGGGAGAGACCCAGTACTTC,CASSRTLAGGGETQYF
TRBD2,-,TRBV11-3,TRBJ2-1,TGTGCCAGCAGCGATACCGGGACTAGCTCCTACAATGAGCAGTTCTTC,CASSDTGTSSYNEQFF
-,once,TRBV27,TRBJ2-2,TGTGCCAGCAGTGCCCGACAGCTACGGAACACCGGGGAGCTGTTTTTT,CASSARQLRNTGELFF
-,once,TRBV19,TRBJ2-2,TGTGCCACGCAGGGAGGTGGAGGGGGCACGAGAACCGGGGAGCTGTTTTTT,CATQGGGGGTRTGELFF
-,-,TRBV10-3,TRBJ2-7,TGTGCCATCAGTGAGGGCTGGGGGTCCTACTCCTACGAGCAGTACTTC,CAISEGWGSYSYEQYF
TRBD1,few,TRBV11-1,TRBJ2-2,TGTGCCAGCAGCTGGGACAGGACCGGGGAGCTGTTTTTT,CASSWDRTGELFF
-,-,TRBV5-1,TRBJ2-2,TGCGCCAGCAGCTCCGAGGGGGGACATCGCACCGGGGAGCTGTTTTTT,CASSSEGGHRTGELFF
-,-,TRBV28,TRBJ1-5,TGTGCCAGCAGTTTAGAAGGGCAGAAGCCCCAGCATTTT,CASSLEGQKPQHF
-,-,TRBV6-1,TRBJ1-2,TGTGCCAGCAGTGAAGACTTTTACTATGGCTACACCTTC,CASSEDFYYGYTF
TRBD2,large,TRBV19,TRBJ2-1,TGTGCCAGTAGTGGTAGCGGGGCACCCTACAATGAGCAGTTCTTC,CASSGSGAPYNEQFF
-,-,TRBV11-3,TRBJ2-1,TGTGCCAGCAGCCGAGGTTCCGGCGGGTACAATGAGCAGTTCTTC,CASSRGSGGYNEQFF
-,-,TRBV6-6,TRBJ2-7,TGTGCCATTACTAGGGACCCCTTCGGAGAGCAGTACTTC,CAITRDPFGEQYF
-,-,TRBV6-5,TRBJ1-1,TGTGCCAGCAGCTCCGGACGGACGAACACTGAAGCTTTCTTT,CASSSGRTNTEAFF
-,-,TRBV4-1,TRBJ2-7,TGCGCCAGCAGCCAAGATCAAAAGAGGACGAACGAGCAGTACTTC,CASSQDQKRTNEQYF
TRBD1,-,TRBV6-4,TRBJ2-7,TGTGCCAGCAGGGAAACAGGGGTGTACGAGCAGTACTTC,CASRETGVYEQYF
-,-,TRBV4-1,TRBJ2-2,TGCGCCAGCAGCCCCTGGGAGGGGGACACCGGGGAGCTGTTTTTT,CASSPWEGDTGELFF
TRBD1,once,TRBV29-1,TRBJ1-2,TGCAGCGCTACCGGGACAGGGCGTTATGGCTACACCTTC,CSATGTGRYGYTF
TRBD1,-,TRBV5-1,TRBJ1-1,TGCGCCAGCAGCTTGGCTCAGGGGGGCACTGAAGCTTTCTTT,CASSLAQGGTEAFF
-,few,TRBV29-1,TRBJ1-3,TGCAGCGTTGGTCGGCAGGGAGACACCATATATTTT,CSVGRQGDTIYF
-,-,TRBV7-9,TRBJ1-2,TGTGCCAGCAGCTTACCCCAAAGGCGGGAGGAACTCTATGGCTACACCTTC,CASSLPQRREELYGYTF
-,-,TRBV7-2,TRBJ2-7,TGTGCCAGCAGCGTACCCTCCTACGAGCAGTACTTC,CASSVPSYEQYF
-,-,TRBV19,TRBJ2-3,TGTGCCAGTAGTATGACTAGTTCAAGAGATACGCAGTATTTT,CASSMTSSRDTQYF
-,-,TRBV4-2,TRBJ1-4,TGTGCCAGCAGCCATCAGTCCGCAACTAATGAAAAACTGTTTTTT,CASSHQSATNEKLFF
TRBD2,-,TRBV4-1,TRBJ2-5,TGCGCCAGCAGCCAAGTATCTACTAGCGCAAAAAATGAGCAGTACTTC,CASSQVSTSAKNEQYF
-,few,TRBV5-1,TRBJ1-1,TGCGCCAGCAGCTTGAATCTGGGGGCCACTGAAGCTTTCTTT,CASSLNLGATEAFF
-,-,TRBV5-1,TRBJ1-2,TGCGCCAGCAGCGTCGGGGGTAACTATGGCTACACCTTC,CASSVGGNYGYTF
-,-,TRBV5-6,TRBJ1-2,TGTGCCAGCAGCCAAGGGGGTGGCTATGGCTACACCTTC,CASSQGGGYGYTF
-,-,TRBV4-2,TRBJ1-2,TGTGCCAGCAGCCAAGACCGGACAGTCTATGGCTACACCTTC,CASSQDRTVYGYTF
-,-,TRBV10-2,TRBJ2-2,TGCGCCAGCAGTGATGGGGACGGCACCGGGGAGCTGTTTTTT,CASSDGDGTGELFF
-,few,TRBV7-3,TRBJ1-1,TGTGCCAGCAGCCCCACGGGGGCGGACACTGAAGCTTTCTTT,CASSPTGADTEAFF
TRBD2,-,TRBV5-1,TRBJ2-1,TGCGCCAGCAGTACGAACAGCCCCGGACTAGGATACAATGAGCAGTTCTTC,CASSTNSPGLGYNEQFF
-,-,TRBV5-1,TRBJ2-4,TGCGCCAGCAGCTTGGCAGGGCGGGACATTCAGTACTTC,CASSLAGRDIQYF
-,-,TRBV15,TRBJ1-5,TGTGCCACCAGCTGGGGGGAGGGACGGGGACAGCCCCAGCATTTT,CATSWGEGRGQPQHF
-,-,TRBV5-1,TRBJ1-2,TGCGCCAGCAGCTTGGGACAGGACGGCTATGGCTACACCTTC,CASSLGQDGYGYTF
-,once,TRBV5-1,TRBJ2-3,TGCGCCAGCCGGTCTCCTGGCACAGATACGCAGTATTTT,CASRSPGTDTQYF
TRBD2,-,TRBV7-9,TRBJ2-3,TGTGCCAGCAGCTTAAATAGCGGGAGTCTGGCAGATACGCAGTATTTT,CASSLNSGSLADTQYF
TRBD1,-,TRBV11-1,TRBJ2-1,TGTGCCAGCAGCCCCGCCCCGGACAGGAGGTATTACAATGAGCAGTTCTTC,CASSPAPDRRYYNEQFF
TRBD1,-,TRBV7-8,TRBJ1-3,TGTGCCAGCAGCCCGTCGGGACAGCGGACCTCTGGAAACACCATATATTTT,CASSPSGQRTSGNTIYF
TRBD2,-,TRBV7-6,TRBJ2-4,TGTGCCAGCAGCCTGGTTCCTAGCGGGGGAGGTAATGCCAAAAACATTCAGTACTTC,CASSLVPSGGGNAKNIQYF
-,-,TRBV5-8,TRBJ1-1,TGTGCCAGCAGCTTGTTCATTCTACCCCCTACTGAAGCTTTCTTT,CASSLFILPPTEAFF
-,-,TRBV7-2,TRBJ1-2,TGTGCCAGCAGCTTATCTGGGGGATACTATGGCTACACCTTC,CASSLSGGYYGYTF
-,-,TRBV19,TRBJ2-1,TGTGCCAGTAGTATCTCCGGAGGGCATGGGGGCAATGAGCAGTTCTTC,CASSISGGHGGNEQFF
-,few,TRBV28,TRBJ2-3,TGTGCCAAACTAGAAGGGGCTCACACAGATACGCAGTATTTT,CAKLEGAHTDTQYF
-,few,TRBV5-1,TRBJ1-1,TGCGCCAGCAGCGTTCAGGGACGGGGAACTGAAGCTTTCTTT,CASSVQGRGTEAFF
-,-,TRBV27,TRBJ2-5,TGTGCCAGCAGTTTATCACCCCGACGGAATAAGACCCAGTACTTC,CASSLSPRRNKTQYF
-,few,TRBV5-4,TRBJ1-1,TGTGCCAGCAGCCCAACGCGGCGGGGTGAAGCTTTCTTT,CASSPTRRGEAFF